The text below deals with one TCR beta chain. Its antigen is undetermined. CDR3 length: 15 residues. V was clipped by 4 bases and J by 4 bases; unmatched bases: 7. Germline V gives CDR1 MDHEN, CDR2 SYDVKM. This entry belongs to a study of cytomegalovirus exposure and HLA in healthy donors. This table comes from immunoSEQ multiplex PCR, and its TCRdb copy is limited to in-frame clones, with some not included. The table shows more than 70,000 clones, with less than 95% occurring only once. Overall study findings and caveats: Some TCR beta chains (164 of them) were listed as cytomegalovirus-associated.

Material: PBMCs. The sequence was obtained from a woman aged 18-29 years in good health and CMV-seronegative. The chain has TRBV28 and TRBJ2-7; 10 bases are shared with TRBD2. The DNA of the CDR3 is TGTGCCAGCAGTTCGCTAGCGGGAGAGGTGTACGAGCAGTACTTC. The encoded protein is CASSSLAGEVYEQYF.